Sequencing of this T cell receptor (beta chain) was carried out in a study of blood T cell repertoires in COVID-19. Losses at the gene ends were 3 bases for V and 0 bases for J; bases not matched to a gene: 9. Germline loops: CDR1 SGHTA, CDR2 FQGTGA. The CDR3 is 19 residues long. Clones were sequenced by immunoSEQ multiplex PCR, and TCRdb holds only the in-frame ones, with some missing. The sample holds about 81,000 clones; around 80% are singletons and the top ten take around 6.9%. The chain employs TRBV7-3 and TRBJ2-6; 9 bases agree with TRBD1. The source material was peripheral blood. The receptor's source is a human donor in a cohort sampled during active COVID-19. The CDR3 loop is CASSFQTGGRRSGANVLTF. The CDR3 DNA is TGTGCCAGCAGCTTCCAGACAGGGGGTCGGCGCTCTGGGGCCAACGTCCTGACTTTC.